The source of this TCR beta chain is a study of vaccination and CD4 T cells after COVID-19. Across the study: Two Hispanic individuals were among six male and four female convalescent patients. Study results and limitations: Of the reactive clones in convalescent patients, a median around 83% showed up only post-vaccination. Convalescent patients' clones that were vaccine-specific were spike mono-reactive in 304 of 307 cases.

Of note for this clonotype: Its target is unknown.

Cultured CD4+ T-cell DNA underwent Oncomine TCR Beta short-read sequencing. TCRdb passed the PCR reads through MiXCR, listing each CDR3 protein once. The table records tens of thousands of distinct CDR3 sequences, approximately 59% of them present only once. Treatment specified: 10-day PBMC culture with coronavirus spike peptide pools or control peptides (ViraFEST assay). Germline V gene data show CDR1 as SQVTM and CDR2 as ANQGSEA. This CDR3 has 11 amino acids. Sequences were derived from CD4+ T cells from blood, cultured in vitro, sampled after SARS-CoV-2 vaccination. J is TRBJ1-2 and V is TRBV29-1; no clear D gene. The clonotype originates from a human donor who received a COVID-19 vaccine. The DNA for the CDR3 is TGCACCCGCGAGTTGAGCTATGGCTACACCTTC. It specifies CTRELSYGYTF.